The 24 T cell receptor beta chains below all came from one sample that was sequenced in a study of blood T cell repertoires in COVID-19. Method: immunoSEQ multiplex PCR; TCRdb's copy keeps in-frame clones and lacks some. The sample holds around 270,000 clones, around four fifths seen once. The sequencing input was peripheral blood. The receptors shown here come from a man aged 60 to 75 with acute or convalescent COVID-19.

The chain recombines TRBV18 with TRBJ1-6; TRBD1 matches 9 bases. CDR1 and CDR2 from the germline V gene are KGHSH and LQKENI. Unmatched junction bases numbered 5, after V lost 3 bases and J lost 8 bases. This CDR3 is 15 amino acids long. The CDR3 region is CASSPSTGGYSPLHF. The CDR3 nucleotides are TGTGCCAGCTCACCGTCGACAGGGGGATATTCACCCCTCCACTTT.

This chain joins TRBV7-9 and TRBJ2-7; 14 bases map to TRBD2. V dropped 5 bases and J dropped 0; count of bases not matched to a gene: 6. CDR3 length: 17 residues. Per the germline V gene, CDR1 is SEHNR and CDR2 is FQNEAQ (reference sequence). The CDR3 nucleotides read TGTGCCAGCAGCCGACTAGCGGGAGGGCTCAGCTCCTACGAGCAGTACTTC. Protein sequence: CASSRLAGGLSSYEQYF.

The rearrangement joins TRBV7-9 to TRBJ1-5; D remains unclear. Germline values: CDR1 SEHNR, CDR2 FQNEAQ (reference sequence). Trimming removed 4 bases at V and 2 bases at J, with 3 bases between. This CDR3 has 12 amino acids. The CDR3 loop is CASSSGNQPQHF. The CDR3 nucleotides are TGTGCCAGCAGCTCCGGCAATCAGCCCCAGCATTTT. Looking up the rest from reference TRBV7-9 and TRBJ1-5 gives the full variable domain: DTGVSQNPRHKITKRGQNVTFRCDPISEHNRLYWYRQTLGQGPEFLTYFQNEAQLEKSRLLSDRFSAERPKGSFSTLEIQRTEQGDSAMYLCASSSGNQPQHFGDGTRLSIL.

The chain carries TRBV19 and TRBJ2-5, with 14 bases fitting TRBD2. V shed 6 bases, J shed 2 bases, and the junction held 5 bases outside the gene matches. Looked up from germline, CDR1 is LNHDA and CDR2 is SQIVND (reference sequence). CDR3 size: 16 residues. CDR3 DNA: TGTGCCAGTAGCCCGGGGACTAGCGGGAGTCAAGAGACCCAGTACTTC. It encodes CASSPGTSGSQETQYF.

The chain uses TRBV6-6 and TRBJ1-1, with TRBD1 matching over 8 bases. Trimming removed 5 bases from V and 8 bases from J; junction bases left unmatched: 7. The CDR3 has 13 residues. Germline V gene lookup returns CDR1 MNHNY and CDR2 SVGAGI (reference sequence). CDR3 sequence: CASSPQGEGEAFF. CDR3 nucleotide sequence: TGTGCCAGCAGTCCACAGGGGGAGGGGGAAGCTTTCTTT.

This rearrangement joins TRBV25-1 to TRBJ1-4; 9 bases align to TRBD1. The CDR3 length is 16 residues. Germline-derived CDR1 and CDR2 are MGHDK and SYGVNS. Germline trimming cut 3 bases from V and 6 bases from J; bases unmatched to any gene: 8. CDR3 sequence (DNA): TGTGCCAGCAGTGACTACCAAAGGACAGGGGATGAAAAACTGTTTTTT. Translating gives CASSDYQRTGDEKLFF.

The rearrangement joins TRBV2 to TRBJ2-1; D not certain. The V end lost 10 bases, the J end lost 0 bases, and 13 bases lay between the germline ends. The germline CDR1 and CDR2 sequences are SNHLY and FYNNEI. This CDR3 is 14 amino acids long. CDR3: CATSGSFSYNEQFF. The CDR3, as DNA: TGTGCCACCTCCGGGTCTTTCTCCTACAATGAGCAGTTCTTC.

As regards this clone: The same CDR3 can be traced to other DNA sequences in this sample. The V and J genes are TRBV30 and TRBJ1-5; TRBD1 matches at 7 bases. This CDR3 comprises 14 residues. Germline lookup yields CDR1 GTSNPN and CDR2 SVGIG (reference sequence). The V and J ends lost 2 bases and 2 bases, in that order; junction bases with no gene match: 3. CDR3 amino acids: CAWSKGGGNQPQHF. Here the CDR3 DNA reads TGTGCCTGGAGTAAAGGGGGCGGCAATCAGCCCCAGCATTTT.

This chain connects TRBV10-3 to TRBJ1-1, with TRBD1 as a possible D gene (6 bases). This CDR3 has 14 amino acids. Trimming pared 4 bases from V and 4 bases from J, leaving 13 bases between. Germline CDR1 ENHRY, CDR2 SYGVKD. Written as DNA, the CDR3 is TGTGCCATCAGTGCTGGGGGCGCCGTCACTGAAGCTTTCTTT. Amino acid sequence: CAISAGGAVTEAFF.

The V gene is TRBV12-5, the J gene TRBJ2-7; D possibly corresponds to TRBD2 (7 bases). The germline V gene has CDR1 LGHNT and CDR2 FRNRAP. This CDR3 comprises 15 residues. V dropped 6 bases and J dropped 7 bases, with 22 bases sitting between them. This CDR3 is CASGSSDRGRGEQYF. In DNA, the CDR3 is TGTGCTAGTGGCTCCTCGGACCGGGGGCGGGGGGAGCAGTACTTC.

V and J are TRBV7-2 and TRBJ2-1; 9 positions match TRBD2. Germline V lookup: CDR1 SGHTA, CDR2 FQGNSA. V shed 1 base and J 4 bases; nucleotides not matched to a gene: 5. The CDR3 runs to 16 residues. CDR3 bases: TGTGCCAGCAGCTTAGTTTTCCTAGCGGGGTACAATGAGCAGTTCTTC. Protein sequence: CASSLVFLAGYNEQFF.

The chain joins TRBV9 to TRBJ1-2, with 11 bases lining up with TRBD1. Germline trimming cut 3 bases from V and 8 bases from J; bases unmatched to any gene: 9. Per germline, CDR1 SGDLS and CDR2 YYNGEE. The CDR3 runs to 15 residues. DNA of the CDR3: TGTGCCAGCAGCGCACCCGGACAGGGGGCGGGCGGCTACACCTTC. This sequence encodes CASSAPGQGAGGYTF.

This chain joins TRBV5-1 and TRBJ2-2; perhaps TRBD1 as D (5 bases). V lost 0 bases and J 1 base, leaving 7 bases between the germline ends. Germline V gene lookup returns CDR1 SGHRS and CDR2 YFSETQ. This CDR3 is 15 amino acids long. In nucleotides, the CDR3 is TGCGCCAGCAGCTTGGCCACAGGGAACACCGGGGAGCTGTTTTTT. Translated, it gives CASSLATGNTGELFF.

J is TRBJ2-1 and V is TRBV4-3, with TRBD2 matching 11 bases. The V segment lost 1 base and the J segment 11 bases; nucleotides outside the gene matches: 7. Germline V gives CDR1 LGHNA, CDR2 YSLEER. The CDR3 consists of 15 residues. CDR3 protein: CASSQGLAGTSKQFF. The CDR3 DNA reads TGCGCCAGCAGCCAAGGACTAGCGGGAACTTCGAAGCAGTTCTTC.

The chain combines TRBV6-6 with TRBJ2-5; 8 positions agree with TRBD2. Germline assignment: CDR1 MNHNY and CDR2 SVGAGI (reference sequence). After removal of 1 base from V and 4 bases from J, the junction contained 8 bases not matched to a gene. This CDR3 region has 16 residues. The CDR3 loop reads CASSYWSGGTGETQYF. The DNA of the CDR3 is TGTGCCAGCAGTTACTGGTCGGGGGGGACGGGAGAGACCCAGTACTTC.

This sequence joins TRBV27 and TRBJ2-7, with 10 bases lining up with TRBD2. J lost 2 bases, V lost 5 bases, and 15 bases had no gene match. Germline assignment: CDR1 MNHEY and CDR2 SMNVEV (reference sequence). This CDR3 has 18 amino acids. CDR3: CASSATPGTSASAYEQYF. Written as DNA, the CDR3 is TGTGCCAGCAGTGCCACCCCGGGGACTAGCGCCTCAGCCTACGAGCAGTACTTC.

The table lists this clone with a few counts. V usage is TRBV5-1 and J usage is TRBJ1-1; D is perhaps TRBD1 (5 bases). Trimming removed 4 bases at V and 5 bases at J, with 9 bases between. Germline V lookup: CDR1 SGHRS, CDR2 YFSETQ. The CDR3 loop spans 12 amino acids. CDR3 sequence (DNA): TGCGCCAGCAGCCCGGGGGATACTGAAGCTTTCTTT. Its protein product is CASSPGDTEAFF.

J is TRBJ2-6 and V is TRBV5-1, with TRBD1 matching over 7 bases. CDR3 length equals 22 residues. V was clipped by 1 base and J by 4 bases; unmatched bases: 23. Germline CDR1 reads SGHRS; CDR2 reads YFSETQ. The CDR3 DNA is TGCGCCAGCAGCTTGCTTCCATTCTTCCGGACAGGTGTCTTCCGAGGGGCCAACGTCCTGACTTTC. Amino acid sequence: CASSLLPFFRTGVFRGANVLTF.

In the case of this clone: At one end, the junction sequence differs from germline, possibly due to a read error. The genes are TRBV4-1 and TRBJ2-7; D possibly corresponds to TRBD1 (5 bases). The CDR3 has 16 residues. Germline V gene lookup returns CDR1 MGHRA and CDR2 YSYEKL. CDR3 loop: CASSEDFGAFTYEQYF. The CDR3 bases are TGCGCCAGCAGCGAAGATTTTGGGGCTTTCACCTACGAGCAGTACTTC.

The chain joins TRBV12-3 or TRBV12-4 to TRBJ1-2, with TRBD1 identical over 8 bases. This CDR3 is 12 amino acids long. With 2 bases clipped from V and 12 bases from J, the junction kept 5 bases outside the gene matches. CDR3 nucleotide sequence: TGTGCCAGCAGTTTACGGGGACAGGTCCACACCTTC. Translation gives CASSLRGQVHTF.

This clone was detected once. The junction departs from germline at one end; a sequencing error may be responsible. The CDR3 is CASSTGPGRASHEQYF. The CDR3 region has the DNA TGTGCCAGTAGTACCGGACCAGGGAGGGCCTCCCACGAGCAGTACTTC. The V gene is TRBV19, the J gene TRBJ2-7; 7 positions match TRBD2. This CDR3 comprises 16 residues. Germline CDR1 and CDR2: LNHDA and SQIVND (reference sequence). Filled out from reference TRBV19 and TRBJ2-7, the complete variable domain reads DGGITQSPKYLFRKEGQNVTLSCEQNLNHDAMYWYRQDPGQGLRLIYYSQIVNDFQKGDIAEGYSVSREKKESFPLTVTSAQKNPTAFYLCASSTGPGRASHEQYFGPGTRLTVT.

This clone was seen once. The V call is TRBV3-1 (or the pseudogene TRBV3-2), the J call TRBJ2-5, with 11 nucleotides matching TRBD2. The trim removed 4 bases at V and 5 bases at J, leaving 9 bases unmatched. CDR1 and CDR2 from the germline V gene are LGHDT and YNNKEL (reference sequence). There are 16 residues in the CDR3. CDR3 in amino acids: CASSLWASGGRETQYF. DNA for the CDR3: TGTGCCAGCAGCCTCTGGGCTAGCGGGGGGCGGGAGACCCAGTACTTC.

The V call is TRBV6-5, the J call TRBJ2-7; 10 bases align to TRBD1. The CDR3 consists of 15 residues. In germline, CDR1 is MNHEY, CDR2 SVGAGI. J lost 4 bases, V lost 6 bases, and 9 bases had no gene match. CDR3 residues: CASRQRDRGGYEQYF. The CDR3 DNA reads TGTGCCAGCAGGCAACGGGACAGGGGAGGTTACGAGCAGTACTTC.

This chain links TRBV19 with TRBJ1-2; D is uncertain. The length of the CDR3 is 13 residues. V was trimmed by 6 bases and J by 7 bases, leaving 15 bases between them. Germline V gives CDR1 LNHDA, CDR2 SQIVND (reference sequence). The CDR3 loop reads CASRRDPRGGYTF. As DNA, the CDR3 is TGTGCCAGTAGACGCGACCCTCGGGGTGGCTACACCTTC.